The 24 T cell receptor beta chains below were found in one sample sequenced in a study of shared clonotypes between healthy human individuals. The protocol was immunoSEQ multiplex PCR, while the TCRdb copy is restricted to in-frame clones and leaves out a portion. This table holds about 2.4 million clones, approximately 93% found once. Source material: naive CD4+ T cells from PBMCs. As for subset: CD45RA+ positively selected. Source of these receptors: a man between 18 and 35 years old in good health. Some clones in this sample may be carry-over from other donors' samples.

This sequence joins TRBV5-1 and TRBJ2-1, with D hard to call. Looked up from germline, CDR1 is SGHRS and CDR2 is YFSETQ. This CDR3 region has 14 residues. Trimming removed 0 bases at V and 10 bases at J, with 14 bases between. The CDR3 DNA follows: TGCGCCAGCAGCTTGGAAGCCAACTCGGAGGAGCAGTTCTTC. Translation: CASSLEANSEEQFF. The variable domain in full, with the rest retrieved from reference TRBV5-1 and TRBJ2-1, is KAGVTQTPRYLIKTRGQQVTLSCSPISGHRSVSWYQQTPGQGLQFLFEYFSETQRNKGNFPGRFSGRQFSNSRSEMNVSTLELGDSALYLCASSLEANSEEQFFGPGTRLTVL.

V and J are TRBV7-9 and TRBJ2-3; TRBD2 agrees at 8 bases. Germline V gene lookup returns CDR1 SEHNR and CDR2 FQNEAQ (reference sequence). This CDR3 region has 15 residues. V lost 7 bases to trimming and J lost 1 base; unmatched junction nucleotides: 7. The CDR3 nucleotides are TGTGCCAGCAACCAATGGCGGGAGGGCACAGATACGCAGTATTTT. Residues: CASNQWREGTDTQYF. Complete variable domain (other parts from reference TRBV7-9 and TRBJ2-3): DTGVSQNPRHKITKRGQNVTFRCDPISEHNRLYWYRQTLGQGPEFLTYFQNEAQLEKSRLLSDRFSAERPKGSFSTLEIQRTEQGDSAMYLCASNQWREGTDTQYFGPGTRLTVL.

The CDR3 DNA reads as TGTGCCAGCAGTGAACGTCTAGCGGGTGATAGCACAGATACGCAGTATTTT. Translated: CASSERLAGDSTDTQYF. The V gene is TRBV6-1, the J gene TRBJ2-3; 8 nucleotides match TRBD2. V gave up 2 bases and J gave up 0 bases; unmatched junction bases: 7. The CDR3 is 17 amino acids. Germline V gives CDR1 MNHNS, CDR2 SASEGT.

The chain recombines TRBV19 with TRBJ2-1, with D perhaps being TRBD1 or TRBD2 (5 bases each). CDR1 and CDR2 (germline): LNHDA, SQIVND (reference sequence). The V gene lost 5 bases and the J gene lost 7 bases, with 15 bases spanning the gap. CDR3 length: 14 amino acids. Here the CDR3 DNA reads TGTGCCAGTAGTTGGGGGTATGGTGTAAATGAGCAGTTCTTC. This codes for CASSWGYGVNEQFF. The complete variable domain, with remaining parts taken from reference TRBV19 and TRBJ2-1, reads DGGITQSPKYLFRKEGQNVTLSCEQNLNHDAMYWYRQDPGQGLRLIYYSQIVNDFQKGDIAEGYSVSREKKESFPLTVTSAQKNPTAFYLCASSWGYGVNEQFFGPGTRLTVL.

The rearrangement joins TRBV2 to TRBJ1-1; D is ambiguous. The germline V and J ends were trimmed by 7 bases and 0 bases, with 12 bases remaining between them. From germline, CDR1 is SNHLY and CDR2 FYNNEI. The CDR3 has 14 residues. CDR3 coding DNA: TGTGCCAGCATGGCTGGAGTCATGAACACTGAAGCTTTCTTT. Encoded protein: CASMAGVMNTEAFF.

V usage is TRBV28 and J usage is TRBJ2-7, with D maybe TRBD2 (5 bases). The ends were cut back, 4 bases at V and 6 bases at J, with 19 bases in the middle. CDR1 MDHEN and CDR2 SYDVKM come from the germline V gene. The CDR3 is made up of 15 amino acids. CDR3 protein: CASSYLLRGALEQYF. DNA of the CDR3: TGTGCCAGCAGTTACCTACTCCGGGGTGCCCTCGAGCAGTACTTC.

This clone appeared once. The V and J genes are TRBV5-1 and TRBJ2-7; D is tentatively TRBD1 or TRBD2 (5 bases each). V gave up 4 bases and J gave up 2 bases, with 13 bases separating them. Germline-derived CDR1 and CDR2 are SGHRS and YFSETQ. The CDR3 is 14 amino acids. CDR3 protein: CASSQGTATYEQYF. Here the CDR3 DNA reads TGCGCCAGCAGCCAAGGGACGGCGACCTACGAGCAGTACTTC. Full variable domain (missing parts from reference TRBV5-1 and TRBJ2-7): KAGVTQTPRYLIKTRGQQVTLSCSPISGHRSVSWYQQTPGQGLQFLFEYFSETQRNKGNFPGRFSGRQFSNSRSEMNVSTLELGDSALYLCASSQGTATYEQYFGPGTRLTVT.

Worth noting for this clone: Just one base apart from a much larger clone, this may be a read error. The chain joins TRBV7-6 to TRBJ2-7, with 8 bases matching TRBD1. The CDR3 is 15 amino acids. Unmatched junction bases numbered 5, after V lost 4 bases and J lost 0 bases. Germline V lookup: CDR1 SGHVS, CDR2 FNYEAQ. In DNA, the CDR3 is TGTGCCAGCAGCTCCCCCGGGACAGGCTCCTACGAGCAGTACTTC. Amino acids: CASSSPGTGSYEQYF.

V gene TRBV28 combines with J gene TRBJ2-1, with a weak D call TRBD2 (6 bases). Germline V gives CDR1 MDHEN, CDR2 SYDVKM. V was cut by 6 bases and J by 9 bases, with 18 bases left in between. The CDR3 has 14 amino acids. This CDR3 is CASSPYIGLPEQFF. DNA of the CDR3: TGTGCCAGCAGCCCGTACATCGGACTACCTGAGCAGTTCTTC.

The rearrangement joins TRBV7-9 to TRBJ2-7, with 9 bases fitting TRBD1. Germline CDR1 and CDR2: SEHNR and FQNEAQ (reference sequence). This CDR3 has 17 amino acids. The V gene end was trimmed by 0 bases and the J gene end by 0 bases; junction bases not matched to a gene: 6. The CDR3 bases are TGTGCCAGCAGCTTAGCCTCGGGACAGGGTCTCTCCTACGAGCAGTACTTC. Amino acid sequence: CASSLASGQGLSYEQYF.

J is TRBJ2-5 and V is TRBV6-5; the D gene could be TRBD1 or TRBD2 (7 bases each). The V gene lost 7 bases and the J gene lost 5 bases, with 17 bases spanning the gap. The CDR3 contains 14 residues. Germline V CDR1 and CDR2: MNHEY, SVGAGI. The CDR3 coding sequence is TGTGCCAGCACCTTGGGGAGGGGGCATGAGACCCAGTACTTC. This translates into CASTLGRGHETQYF.

This clone was seen only a few times. The same CDR3 also results from other DNA sequences found in this sample. The gene calls are TRBV7-3 and TRBJ1-1; the D gene is possibly TRBD1 (5 bases). There are 13 residues in the CDR3. Germline values: CDR1 SGHTA, CDR2 FQGTGA. Between the trimmed V and J ends, which lost 5 bases and 0 bases, there was a span of 7 bases. The CDR3 region is CASSQGVNTEAFF. In DNA form, the CDR3 reads TGTGCCAGCAGCCAAGGGGTGAACACTGAAGCTTTCTTT.

This chain joins TRBV11-2 and TRBJ2-5; weak D call: TRBD1 (5 bases). Trimming removed 8 bases at V and 4 bases at J, with 8 bases between. This CDR3 spans 11 amino acids. Per the germline V gene, CDR1 is SGHAT and CDR2 is FQNNGV. The CDR3 sequence is CASRQGETQYF. The CDR3 DNA reads TGTGCCAGCCGCCAGGGAGAGACCCAGTACTTC.

This chain uses TRBV2 with TRBJ2-2, with D unresolved. V lost 6 bases, J lost 8 bases, and 13 bases lay in between. The CDR3 is 13 amino acids. Germline V gene sequence: CDR1 SNHLY, CDR2 FYNNEI. The CDR3 region is CASRVPTAGELFF. CDR3 nucleotide sequence: TGTGCCAGCAGAGTCCCCACAGCGGGGGAGCTGTTTTTT.

Points on this clone: Other DNA sequences in the same sample also yield this CDR3. The rearrangement joins TRBV2 to TRBJ1-6; D is uncertain. Germline assignment: CDR1 SNHLY and CDR2 FYNNEI. The V gene lost 4 bases and the J gene lost 6 bases, with 10 bases spanning the gap. This CDR3 has 14 amino acids. CDR3 amino acids: CASSVGRSNSPLHF. The CDR3 bases are TGTGCCAGCAGTGTGGGCAGATCTAATTCACCCCTCCACTTT.

Turning to this clone: The same CDR3 is also encoded by other DNA sequences in this sample. The CDR3 sequence: CAWSVQGPYGYTF. In DNA, the CDR3 is TGTGCCTGGAGTGTACAGGGGCCTTATGGCTACACCTTC. This chain uses TRBV30 with TRBJ1-2, with 7 bases lining up with TRBD1. The CDR3 is made up of 13 amino acids. The germline V gene encodes CDR1 GTSNPN and CDR2 SVGIG (reference sequence). The V segment lost 0 bases and the J segment 5 bases; nucleotides outside the gene matches: 3.

The gene calls are TRBV6-1 and TRBJ1-3; the match to TRBD1 covers 9 bases. With 6 bases clipped from V and 6 bases from J, the junction kept 3 bases outside the gene matches. Germline-derived CDR1 and CDR2 are MNHNS and SASEGT. This CDR3 region has 13 residues. In nucleotides, the CDR3 is TGTGCCAGCAGAACAGGGGGCGAAAACACCATATATTTT. Its translation: CASRTGGENTIYF.

This chain uses TRBV2 with TRBJ2-5, with 7 bases matching TRBD2. The CDR3 is made up of 12 amino acids. The germline V gene has CDR1 SNHLY and CDR2 FYNNEI. Germline trimming cut 6 bases from V and 11 bases from J; bases unmatched to any gene: 9. The CDR3 reads CASSRATREQYF. The CDR3 nucleotides read TGTGCCAGCAGCCGGGCAACGCGGGAGCAGTACTTC.

This clone was seen just once. V is TRBV30 and J is TRBJ2-5, with a possible D match to TRBD2 (6 bases). The V gene's germline CDR1 is GTSNPN and CDR2 SVGIG (reference sequence). The length of the CDR3 is 13 residues. Trimming stripped 8 bases from V and 2 bases from J, with 15 bases between. CDR3 region: CASAGLGQETQYF. CDR3 bases: TGTGCCAGTGCGGGACTCGGACAAGAGACCCAGTACTTC.

J is TRBJ2-5 and V is TRBV13; 11 bases align to TRBD2. This CDR3 spans 20 amino acids. J lost 7 bases, V lost 4 bases, and 23 bases had no gene match. In germline, CDR1 is PRHDT, CDR2 FYEKMQ (reference sequence). The CDR3 DNA reads TGTGCCAGCAGCTCCACATTTATAGCGGGAGGGCCTACAAGCCTTGGGACCCAGTACTTC. Translation gives CASSSTFIAGGPTSLGTQYF.

A single count supports this clone. The CDR3 nucleotides read TGTGCTAGTGGTCCCGGGGGCCCCTCGGTGGAGCTGTTTTTT. Translation: CASGPGGPSVELFF. V and J are TRBV12-5 and TRBJ2-2; D may correspond to TRBD1 or TRBD2 (6 bases each). The germline CDR1 and CDR2 sequences are LGHNT and FRNRAP. The V gene lost 5 bases and the J gene lost 10 bases, with 17 bases spanning the gap. The CDR3 has 14 amino acids.

V usage is TRBV12-5 and J usage is TRBJ2-1; D unresolved. V was shortened by 2 bases and J by 9 bases, with 8 bases between the two germline ends. Looked up from germline, CDR1 is LGHNT and CDR2 is FRNRAP. This CDR3 is 12 amino acids long. CDR3 residues: CASGLRSSEQFF. DNA of the CDR3: TGTGCTAGTGGTTTGAGAAGTAGTGAGCAGTTCTTC.

This clone was observed a single time. The V call is TRBV5-4, the J call TRBJ2-7; D tentatively fits TRBD1 or TRBD2 (7 bases each). V gave up 4 bases and J gave up 2 bases, with 16 bases separating them. The CDR3 covers 15 residues. Per the germline V gene, CDR1 is SGHNT and CDR2 is YYREEE (reference sequence). The CDR3 region is CASSPWGGTAYEQYF. The CDR3 DNA sequence: TGTGCCAGCAGCCCCTGGGGGGGGACAGCCTACGAGCAGTACTTC.

The V gene is TRBV5-4, the J gene TRBJ1-2; perhaps TRBD1 as D (6 bases). Germline V gives CDR1 SGHNT, CDR2 YYREEE (reference sequence). The CDR3 covers 15 residues. Trimming cost V 4 bases and J 7 bases, with 20 bases left between them. The chain's CDR3 is CASSPNREGRGGYTF. Here the CDR3 DNA reads TGTGCCAGCAGCCCTAACAGGGAGGGGAGAGGTGGCTACACCTTC.